These T cell receptor beta chains were read from a single sample in a study of OX40 agonist ivuxolimab in advanced cancers. Sequencing used immunoSEQ multiplex PCR; TCRdb keeps in-frame clones, though not all of them. The sample holds about 61,000 clones, 80% to 85% seen once. The specimen comprised CD4+ or CD8+ T cells sorted from blood, sampled in a trial of the OX40 agonist ivuxolimab. These receptors originate from an adult with an advanced solid tumor such as melanoma, head and neck, liver or kidney cancer. Each CDR3 is given with its conserved first and last residue. D genes are given only for firm matches. Where a row states a size, it is once, few, many or the class of an expanded clone; other rows omit it.

CDR3: CASSLIDRNALKTF
DNA: TGTGCCAGCAGTTTGATCGACAGGAACGCCTTAAAGACCTTC
D: -
V: TRBV28
size: -
J: TRBJ1-2

CDR3: CASSLNTGGYGYTF
DNA: TGTGCCAGCAGCTTAAACACCGGTGGCTATGGCTACACCTTC
D: -
V: TRBV7-3
size: -
J: TRBJ1-2

CDR3: CASSRDRGETQYF
DNA: TGTGCCAGCAGCCGTGACAGGGGAGAGACCCAGTACTTC
D: TRBD1
V: TRBV7-2
size: -
J: TRBJ2-5

CDR3: CASCLSGGNTDTQYF
DNA: TGTGCCAGCTGTTTAAGCGGGGGAAACACAGATACGCAGTATTTT
D: TRBD2
V: TRBV6-6
size: -
J: TRBJ2-3

CDR3: CASSPTGGYEQYF
DNA: TGTGCCAGCAGCCCCACAGGGGGCTACGAGCAGTACTTC
D: TRBD1
V: TRBV7-9
size: -
J: TRBJ2-7

CDR3: CAWSPGVGNQPQHF
DNA: TGTGCCTGGAGCCCAGGGGTGGGCAATCAGCCCCAGCATTTT
D: -
V: TRBV30
size: -
J: TRBJ1-5

CDR3: CASRDPTGSRELFF
DNA: TGTGCCAGCAGGGACCCTACGGGGTCGCGGGAGCTGTTTTTT
D: -
V: TRBV6-1
size: -
J: TRBJ2-2

CDR3: CASSYSMTTPNEQYF
DNA: TGTGCCAGCAGTTACTCGATGACGACACCTAACGAGCAGTACTTC
D: -
V: TRBV6-6
size: -
J: TRBJ2-7

CDR3: CASSEGMGAPFSYF
DNA: TGTGCCAGCAGTGAAGGAATGGGAGCCCCTTTTTCGTACTTC
D: -
V: TRBV6-1
size: once
J: TRBJ2-5

CDR3: CASSQQALRDEQYF
DNA: TGTGCCAGCAGCCAACAGGCCCTTCGGGACGAGCAGTACTTC
D: -
V: TRBV4-2
size: -
J: TRBJ2-7

CDR3: CATSSGDRAYEQYF
DNA: TGTGCCACCAGCAGTGGGGACAGGGCCTACGAGCAGTACTTC
D: TRBD1
V: TRBV15
size: -
J: TRBJ2-7

CDR3: CASSFFGTGEQPLHF
DNA: TGTGCCAGCAGTTTCTTTGGGACAGGGGAACAACCCCTCCACTTT
D: TRBD1
V: TRBV28
size: -
J: TRBJ1-6

CDR3: CASSWGDSGLTQYF
DNA: TGTGCCAGCAGCTGGGGAGATTCAGGTCTAACGCAGTATTTT
D: -
V: TRBV7-9
size: -
J: TRBJ2-3

CDR3: CASSRTGGADYEQYF
DNA: TGTGCCAGCAGCCGGACAGGGGGCGCTGATTACGAGCAGTACTTC
D: TRBD1
V: TRBV6-5
size: -
J: TRBJ2-7

CDR3: CASTSGLSYEQYF
DNA: TGCGCCAGCACCTCGGGTCTATCCTACGAGCAGTACTTC
D: -
V: TRBV5-1
size: -
J: TRBJ2-7

CDR3: CASSTLGTGEVLDEKLFF
DNA: TGTGCCAGTAGTACCCTCGGGACAGGGGAGGTATTGGATGAAAAACTGTTTTTT
D: TRBD1
V: TRBV19
size: -
J: TRBJ1-4

CDR3: CASSEYRGDTDGYTF
DNA: TGTGCCAGCAGTGAATATAGGGGGGATACGGATGGCTACACCTTC
D: -
V: TRBV25-1
size: -
J: TRBJ1-2

CDR3: CASSRIVGQGTYEQYF
DNA: TGTGCCAGCAGCCGGATTGTGGGACAGGGGACGTACGAGCAGTACTTC
D: TRBD1
V: TRBV7-6
size: -
J: TRBJ2-7

CDR3: CASSLDVVSPLHF
DNA: TGTGCCAGCAGCTTAGATGTAGTTTCACCCCTCCACTTT
D: -
V: TRBV7-9
size: few
J: TRBJ1-6

CDR3: CASSLGQNTDTQYF
DNA: TGCGCCAGCAGCTTGGGACAGAACACAGATACGCAGTATTTT
D: -
V: TRBV5-1
size: -
J: TRBJ2-3

CDR3: CASSLASYRDADSPLHF
DNA: TGCGCCAGCAGCCTAGCCTCATACAGGGATGCGGATTCACCCCTCCACTTT
D: -
V: TRBV4-1
size: -
J: TRBJ1-6

CDR3: CASSLGGWECSNQPQHF
DNA: TGTGCTAGCAGCTTAGGCGGGTGGGAATGTAGCAATCAGCCCCAGCATTTT
D: -
V: TRBV7-7
size: -
J: TRBJ1-5

CDR3: CASSQDLRGGSDTQYF
DNA: TGCGCCAGCAGCCAAGATCTGCGGGGGGGTTCAGATACGCAGTATTTT
D: TRBD2
V: TRBV4-3
size: once
J: TRBJ2-3

CDR3: CASSPEDRSFSGYTF
DNA: TGTGCCAGCAGTCCTGAAGACAGGAGCTTTAGTGGCTACACCTTC
D: -
V: TRBV7-9
size: once
J: TRBJ1-2

CDR3: CASSQYSTDTQYF
DNA: TGCGCCAGCAGCCAATATAGCACAGATACGCAGTATTTT
D: -
V: TRBV4-3
size: -
J: TRBJ2-3

CDR3: CASSFHRGRGETQYF
DNA: TGTGCCAGTAGTTTCCACAGGGGGAGAGGAGAGACCCAGTACTTC
D: TRBD1
V: TRBV19
size: -
J: TRBJ2-5